Included here is one T cell receptor beta chain sequence, with context. The source of the sample is a study of STAT5B mutations in CD4+ large granular lymphocyte leukemia. Clones were sequenced by immunoSEQ multiplex PCR, and TCRdb holds only the in-frame ones, with some missing. The table lists 25,000 to 35,000 clones, approximately 81% of them singletons. Germline CDR1 reads MNHEY; CDR2 reads SVGAGI. Trimming shortened V by 4 bases and J by 0 bases, and 10 bases separated the two germline ends. The CDR3 extends over 15 amino acids. The chain combines TRBV6-5 with TRBJ1-3; D unresolved. Material for sequencing was CD4+ T cells from blood buffy coats. This TCR came from a human donor in good health. The CDR3 spells CASSLKATSGNTIYF. In nucleotides, the CDR3 is TGTGCCAGCAGTTTAAAGGCAACCTCTGGAAACACCATATATTTT.